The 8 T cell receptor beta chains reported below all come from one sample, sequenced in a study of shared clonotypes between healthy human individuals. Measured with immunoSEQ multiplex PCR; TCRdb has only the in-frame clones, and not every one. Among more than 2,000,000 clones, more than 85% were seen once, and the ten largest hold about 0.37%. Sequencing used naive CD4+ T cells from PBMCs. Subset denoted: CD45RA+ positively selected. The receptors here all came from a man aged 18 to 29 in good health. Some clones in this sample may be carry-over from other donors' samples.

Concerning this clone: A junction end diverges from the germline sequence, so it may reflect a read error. The CDR3 sequence is CAILTGDGSEVFF. The CDR3 bases are TGTGCCATATTGACAGGGGATGGGTCTGAAGTTTTCTTT. The rearrangement links TRBV6-6 to TRBJ1-1, with 8 bases aligning to TRBD1. The CDR3 sequence is 13 residues long. Looked up from germline, CDR1 is MNHNY and CDR2 is SVGAGI (reference sequence).

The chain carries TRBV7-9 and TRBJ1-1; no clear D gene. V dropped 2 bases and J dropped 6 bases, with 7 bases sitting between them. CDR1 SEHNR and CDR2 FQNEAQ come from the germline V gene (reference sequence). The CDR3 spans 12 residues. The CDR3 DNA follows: TGTGCCAGCAGCTTACACACCGCTGAAGCTTTCTTT. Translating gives CASSLHTAEAFF.

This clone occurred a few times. CDR3: CASSGGTGSATEAFF. The CDR3 DNA follows: TGTGCCAGCAGTGGGGGGACAGGGTCAGCCACTGAAGCTTTCTTT. The chain joins TRBV25-1 to TRBJ1-1; 9 bases match TRBD1. CDR3 length: 15 amino acids. Germline CDR1 and CDR2: MGHDK and SYGVNS. Unmatched junction bases numbered 7, after V lost 4 bases and J lost 4 bases.

Here the CDR3 reads CASSLGQGAIVFYEQYF. The CDR3 coding sequence is TGTGCCAGCAGCTTGGGACAGGGGGCTATAGTTTTCTACGAGCAGTACTTC. This chain links TRBV11-2 with TRBJ2-7, with 12 bases aligning to TRBD1. Germline trimming cut 3 bases from V and 3 bases from J; bases unmatched to any gene: 9. The germline gives CDR1 SGHAT, CDR2 FQNNGV. The CDR3 length is 17 residues.

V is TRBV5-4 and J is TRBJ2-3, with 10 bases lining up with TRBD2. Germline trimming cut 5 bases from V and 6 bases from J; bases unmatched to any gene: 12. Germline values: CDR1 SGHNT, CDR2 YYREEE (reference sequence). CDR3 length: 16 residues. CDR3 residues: CASRHTGTSVPDTQYF. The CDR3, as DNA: TGTGCCAGCAGACACACCGGGACTAGCGTGCCGGATACGCAGTATTTT. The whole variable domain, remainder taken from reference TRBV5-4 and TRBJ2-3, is ETGVTQSPTHLIKTRGQQVTLRCSSQSGHNTVSWYQQALGQGPQFIFQYYREEENGRGNFPPRFSGLQFPNYSSELNVNALELDDSALYLCASRHTGTSVPDTQYFGPGTRLTVL.

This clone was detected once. CDR3: CASSLPGGADTQYF. CDR3 bases: TGTGCCAGCAGCCTTCCCGGGGGGGCGGATACGCAGTATTTT. This rearrangement joins TRBV7-3 to TRBJ2-3; TRBD2 aligns across 8 bases. Germline V CDR1 and CDR2: SGHTA, FQGTGA. There are 14 residues in the CDR3. Unmatched junction bases numbered 7, after V lost 5 bases and J lost 6 bases.

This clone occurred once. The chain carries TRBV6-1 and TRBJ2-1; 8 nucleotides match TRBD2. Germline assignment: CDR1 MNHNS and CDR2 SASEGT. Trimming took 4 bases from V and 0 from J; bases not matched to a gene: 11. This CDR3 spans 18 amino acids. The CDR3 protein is CASSVGVLAAISYNEQFF. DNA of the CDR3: TGTGCCAGCAGTGTGGGAGTACTAGCGGCAATCTCCTACAATGAGCAGTTCTTC.

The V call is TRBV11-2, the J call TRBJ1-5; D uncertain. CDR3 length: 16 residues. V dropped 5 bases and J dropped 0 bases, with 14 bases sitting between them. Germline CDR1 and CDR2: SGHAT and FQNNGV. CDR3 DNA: TGTGCCAGCAGCGCACTCGGGAAGGGTAGCAATCAGCCCCAGCATTTT. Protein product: CASSALGKGSNQPQHF.